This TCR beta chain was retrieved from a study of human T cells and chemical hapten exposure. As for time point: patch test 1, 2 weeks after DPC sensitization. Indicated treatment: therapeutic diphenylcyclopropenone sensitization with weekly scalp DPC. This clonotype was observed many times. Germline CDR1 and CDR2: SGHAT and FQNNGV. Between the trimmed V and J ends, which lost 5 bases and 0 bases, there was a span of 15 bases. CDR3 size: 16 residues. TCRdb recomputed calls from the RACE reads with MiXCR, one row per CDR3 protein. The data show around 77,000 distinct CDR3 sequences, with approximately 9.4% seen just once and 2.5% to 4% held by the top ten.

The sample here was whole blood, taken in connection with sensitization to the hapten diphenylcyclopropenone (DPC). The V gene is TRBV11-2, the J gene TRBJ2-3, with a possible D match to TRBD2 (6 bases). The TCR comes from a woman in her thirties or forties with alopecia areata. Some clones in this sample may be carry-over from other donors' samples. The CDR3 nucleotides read TGTGCCAGCAGCCTCGTGCGGGGCATGAGCACAGATACGCAGTATTTT. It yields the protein CASSLVRGMSTDTQYF.